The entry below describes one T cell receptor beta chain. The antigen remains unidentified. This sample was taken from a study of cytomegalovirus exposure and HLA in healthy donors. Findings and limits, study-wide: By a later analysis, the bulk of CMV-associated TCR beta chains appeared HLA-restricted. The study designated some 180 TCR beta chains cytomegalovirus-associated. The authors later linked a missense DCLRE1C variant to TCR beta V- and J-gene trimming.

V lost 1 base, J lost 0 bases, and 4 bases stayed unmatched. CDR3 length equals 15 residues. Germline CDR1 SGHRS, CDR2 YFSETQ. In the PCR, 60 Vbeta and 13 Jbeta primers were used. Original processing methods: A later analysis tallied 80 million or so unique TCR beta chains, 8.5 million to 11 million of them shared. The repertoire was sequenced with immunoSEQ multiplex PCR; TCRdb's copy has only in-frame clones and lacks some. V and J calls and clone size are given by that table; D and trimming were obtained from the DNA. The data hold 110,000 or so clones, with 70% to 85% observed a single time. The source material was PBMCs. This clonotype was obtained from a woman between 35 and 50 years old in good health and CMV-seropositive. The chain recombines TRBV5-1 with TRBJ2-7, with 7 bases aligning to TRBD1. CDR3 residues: CASSLLQGVSYEQYF. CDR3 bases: TGCGCCAGCAGCTTGTTGCAGGGGGTCTCCTACGAGCAGTACTTC.